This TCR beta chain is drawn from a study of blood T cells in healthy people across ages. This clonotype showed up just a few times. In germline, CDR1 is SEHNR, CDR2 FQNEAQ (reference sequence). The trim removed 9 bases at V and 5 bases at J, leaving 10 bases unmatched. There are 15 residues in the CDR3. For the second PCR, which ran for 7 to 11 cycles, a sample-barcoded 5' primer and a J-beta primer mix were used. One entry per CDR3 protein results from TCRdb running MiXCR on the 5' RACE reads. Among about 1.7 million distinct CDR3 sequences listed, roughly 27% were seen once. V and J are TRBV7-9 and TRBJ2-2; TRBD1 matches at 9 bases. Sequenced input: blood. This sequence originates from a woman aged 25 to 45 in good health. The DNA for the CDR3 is TGTGCCAGTTCCTCACAGGGGGCGTGGACCGGGGAGCTGTTTTTT. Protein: CASSSQGAWTGELFF.